The 26 T cell receptor beta chains presented below share a single source sample, sequenced in a study of high-grade serous ovarian cancer treatment subgroups. Assay: immunoSEQ multiplex PCR; the TCRdb copy retains only in-frame clones and omits some. The sample records approximately 40,000 clones, approximately 81% being singletons. Tumor samples were obtained before definitive surgery or chemotherapy. The sequencing sample was made of tumor tissue. These receptors all come from a human donor with high-grade serous ovarian cancer.

The chain has TRBV6-1 and TRBJ2-7; 9 nucleotides align to TRBD1. Germline V gene lookup returns CDR1 MNHNS and CDR2 SASEGT. The CDR3 is 13 residues long. V trimming: 6 bases; J trimming: 4 bases; junction bases outside the gene matches: 4. CDR3 sequence (DNA): TGTGCCAGCAGACAGGGGGCTGAATACGAGCAGTACTTC. Translating gives CASRQGAEYEQYF.

The chain joins TRBV6-5 to TRBJ1-2, with a tentative D call TRBD1 (5 bases). CDR1 and CDR2 (germline): MNHEY, SVGAGI. Trimming shortened V by 0 bases and J by 8 bases, and 16 bases separated the two germline ends. The CDR3 runs to 15 residues. The CDR3 nucleotides read TGTGCCAGCAGTTACTCGGCCAATCAAGCAGGGGGCTACACCTTC. Protein: CASSYSANQAGGYTF.

The rearrangement links TRBV18 to TRBJ1-2; D is unresolved. Germline-derived CDR1 and CDR2 are KGHSH and LQKENI. Trimming left V 4 bases short and J 4 bases short, with 10 bases between. There are 13 residues in the CDR3. The CDR3 loop is CASSLLNFYGYTF. DNA of the CDR3: TGTGCCAGCTCACTTTTGAACTTCTATGGCTACACCTTC.

This clone was found a few times. V is TRBV5-6 and J is TRBJ1-2; 7 nucleotides line up with TRBD1. Germline CDR1 is SGHDT and CDR2 is YYEEEE. The CDR3 runs 13 residues. The junction had 6 bases not matched to a gene; V was cut back by 4 bases and J by 6 bases. The chain's CDR3 is CASSPTGINGYTF. The CDR3 DNA reads as TGTGCCAGCAGCCCGACAGGGATTAATGGCTACACCTTC. Filled out from reference TRBV5-6 and TRBJ1-2, the complete variable domain reads DAGVTQSPTHLIKTRGQQVTLRCSPKSGHDTVSWYQQALGQGPQFIFQYYEEEERQRGNFPDRFSGHQFPNYSSELNVNALLLGDSALYLCASSPTGINGYTFGSGTRLTVV.

J is TRBJ2-7 and V is TRBV10-3, with D unresolved. Between the trimmed V and J ends, which lost 3 bases and 0 bases, there was a span of 12 bases. Germline V gene data show CDR1 as ENHRY and CDR2 as SYGVKD. This CDR3 region has 15 residues. CDR3 nucleotides: TGTGCCATCAGTGACCGCGGACCAAGCTCCTACGAGCAGTACTTC. Amino acids: CAISDRGPSSYEQYF.

The V call is TRBV18, the J call TRBJ2-1, with D possibly being TRBD1 (6 bases). Per germline, CDR1 KGHSH and CDR2 LQKENI. The CDR3 length is 16 residues. V lost 3 bases, J lost 4 bases, and 16 bases lay in between. The CDR3 protein is CASSPDSPNRYNEQFF. For the CDR3, the DNA is TGTGCCAGCTCACCGGACAGCCCAAATAGATACAATGAGCAGTTCTTC.

V usage is TRBV5-1 and J usage is TRBJ1-2; unclear D gene. The ends were cut back, 6 bases at V and 0 bases at J, with 12 bases in the middle. The germline V gene encodes CDR1 SGHRS and CDR2 YFSETQ. The CDR3 contains 14 residues. CDR3 in amino acids: CASNLDGTNYGYTF. The CDR3 DNA is TGCGCCAGCAACCTGGACGGCACTAACTATGGCTACACCTTC.

V usage is TRBV15 and J usage is TRBJ2-1; 7 nucleotides agree with TRBD2. The CDR3 spans 16 residues. J gave up 8 bases and V 3 bases, and 13 bases lay outside the gene matches. Germline V CDR1 and CDR2: LNHNV, YYDKDF (reference sequence). The CDR3 region is CATSSVLGAGDDEQFF. The CDR3, as DNA: TGTGCCACCAGCAGTGTTCTAGGGGCGGGAGACGATGAGCAGTTCTTC.

The chain is built from TRBV10-3 and TRBJ2-5; D is perhaps TRBD2 (5 bases). The germline V and J ends were trimmed by 8 bases and 6 bases, with 7 bases remaining between them. This CDR3 is 10 amino acids long. The germline CDR1 and CDR2 sequences are ENHRY and SYGVKD. The CDR3 DNA sequence: TGTGCCATCGGAGGACAGACCCAGTACTTC. It yields the protein CAIGGQTQYF.

The V and J genes are TRBV7-9 and TRBJ2-3, with TRBD2 identical over 8 bases. The CDR3 runs 16 residues. Unmatched junction bases numbered 7, after V lost 3 bases and J lost 2 bases. The germline V gene has CDR1 SEHNR and CDR2 FQNEAQ (reference sequence). DNA of the CDR3: TGTGCCAGCAGCTTGAGCGGGGGCGGGTCCACAGATACGCAGTATTTT. Protein: CASSLSGGGSTDTQYF.

The chain carries TRBV5-1 and TRBJ1-2; 8 positions match TRBD1. V trimming: 0 bases; J trimming: 5 bases; junction bases outside the gene matches: 12. The CDR3 extends over 17 amino acids. Germline V CDR1 and CDR2: SGHRS, YFSETQ. CDR3 DNA sequence: TGCGCCAGCAGCTTGGACGATCCGACAGGACAGGGATATGGCTACACCTTC. Residues: CASSLDDPTGQGYGYTF.

The genes are TRBV9 and TRBJ2-6, with 9 bases lining up with TRBD1. The CDR3 length is 17 residues. Germline CDR1 reads SGDLS; CDR2 reads YYNGEE. Losses at the gene ends were 3 bases for V and 3 bases for J; bases not matched to a gene: 7. The CDR3 DNA reads as TGTGCCAGCAGCGCCGCCGGGACAGGGTTTGGGGCCAACGTCCTGACTTTC. Protein product: CASSAAGTGFGANVLTF.

A single count supports this clone. The CDR3 is CASSKRADNYGYTF. The CDR3 DNA is TGTGCCAGCAGCAAAAGGGCGGACAACTATGGCTACACCTTC. V and J are TRBV21-1 and TRBJ1-2. TRBV21-1 is shown as a pseudogene. The CDR3 has 14 amino acids.

The chain recombines TRBV4-3 with TRBJ2-7; D is unresolved. CDR3 length equals 14 residues. V lost 0 bases and J 3 bases, leaving 9 bases between the germline ends. The germline V gene encodes CDR1 LGHNA and CDR2 YSLEER. The CDR3 nucleotides read TGCGCCAGCAGCCAAGAGCTAGGGTACTACGAGCAGTACTTC. Its translation: CASSQELGYYEQYF.

The chain employs TRBV27 and TRBJ1-5; 8 nucleotides match TRBD1. Germline lookup yields CDR1 MNHEY and CDR2 SMNVEV (reference sequence). The CDR3 consists of 16 residues. Unmatched junction bases numbered 6, after V lost 5 bases and J lost 0 bases. CDR3 sequence (DNA): TGTGCCAGCAGTCCCTGGACAGGGAATAGCAATCAGCCCCAGCATTTT. Protein sequence: CASSPWTGNSNQPQHF.

Points on this clone: A read error may produce the germline difference seen at one junction end. This chain connects TRBV7-3 to TRBJ2-1; the match to TRBD1 covers 9 bases. Per the germline V gene, CDR1 is SGHTA and CDR2 is FQGTGA. The CDR3 length is 15 residues. The CDR3 sequence: CASSITGGGINEQFF. The CDR3 DNA reads as TGTGCCAGCAGCATAACAGGGGGCGGAATCAATGAGCAGTTCTTC.

The CDR3 region is CASSLGSSPNTEAFF. The CDR3 region has the DNA TGCGCCAGCAGCTTGGGAAGCAGCCCGAACACTGAAGCTTTCTTT. This rearrangement joins TRBV5-1 to TRBJ1-1; no reliable D call. The V end lost 0 bases, the J end lost 1 base, and 10 bases lay between the germline ends. In germline, CDR1 is SGHRS, CDR2 YFSETQ. The CDR3 is 15 amino acids. The full variable domain, with the rest looked up from reference TRBV5-1 and TRBJ1-1, is KAGVTQTPRYLIKTRGQQVTLSCSPISGHRSVSWYQQTPGQGLQFLFEYFSETQRNKGNFPGRFSGRQFSNSRSEMNVSTLELGDSALYLCASSLGSSPNTEAFFGQGTRLTVV.

V is TRBV4-3 and J is TRBJ2-6; 9 bases line up with TRBD1. Unmatched junction bases numbered 4, after V lost 4 bases and J lost 0 bases. Germline V gene sequence: CDR1 LGHNA, CDR2 YSLEER. There are 17 residues in the CDR3. CDR3 residues: CASSPGQGFSGANVLTF. The CDR3 coding sequence is TGCGCCAGCAGCCCGGGACAGGGTTTCTCTGGGGCCAACGTCCTGACTTTC.

The rearrangement joins TRBV18 to TRBJ2-3; 13 bases are a match to TRBD2. With V trimmed by 4 bases and J by 4 bases, 5 bases remained unmatched. CDR3 length equals 16 residues. Germline CDR1 KGHSH, CDR2 LQKENI. This chain's CDR3 is CASSHWTSGSSDTQYF. CDR3 sequence (DNA): TGTGCCAGCTCACACTGGACTAGCGGGAGCTCAGATACGCAGTATTTT.

This clone was detected a few times. The CDR3: CASSLQVSMNTEAFF. The CDR3 DNA reads as TGTGCCAGCAGCTTGCAGGTCTCTATGAACACTGAAGCTTTCTTT. V and J are TRBV5-4 and TRBJ1-1; D is undetermined. V lost 1 base and J 0 bases, leaving 10 bases between the germline ends. The germline V gene encodes CDR1 SGHNT and CDR2 YYREEE (reference sequence). This CDR3 is built from 15 residues.

The rearrangement joins TRBV7-2 to TRBJ1-3; no firm D call. V dropped 3 bases and J dropped 2 bases, with 11 bases sitting between them. Germline CDR1 reads SGHTA; CDR2 reads FQGNSA. The CDR3 runs 15 residues. In DNA, the CDR3 is TGTGCCAGCAGCTTGACTACGGTGGCTGGAAACACCATATATTTT. Translation: CASSLTTVAGNTIYF.

This chain uses TRBV5-1 with TRBJ2-2; tentatively, D is TRBD1 or TRBD2 (5 bases each). Trimming removed 5 bases at V and 4 bases at J, with 12 bases between. CDR1 and CDR2 (germline): SGHRS, YFSETQ. This CDR3 is 14 amino acids long. This chain's CDR3 is CASSWDGGTGELFF. The CDR3 bases are TGCGCCAGCAGTTGGGACGGAGGCACCGGGGAGCTGTTTTTT.

The chain links TRBV4-1 to TRBJ1-4; no clear D gene. With 3 bases removed from V and 0 bases from J, the gap between germline ends came to 11 bases. CDR1 is MGHRA, CDR2 YSYEKL, per germline. The CDR3 runs 16 residues. The CDR3 is CASSQAEGATNEKLFF. CDR3 sequence (DNA): TGCGCCAGCAGCCAGGCCGAGGGAGCAACTAATGAAAAACTGTTTTTT.

The gene calls are TRBV7-9 and TRBJ2-5, with 11 bases identical to TRBD2. This CDR3 contains 17 residues. Germline CDR1 is SEHNR and CDR2 is FQNEAQ (reference sequence). The V segment lost 0 bases and the J segment 2 bases; nucleotides outside the gene matches: 5. The CDR3 region is CASSLARLAGTQETQYF. The CDR3 DNA reads TGTGCCAGCAGCTTAGCCCGACTAGCGGGAACTCAAGAGACCCAGTACTTC.

The V and J genes are TRBV4-3 and TRBJ2-5, with a weak D call TRBD2 (6 bases). Germline lookup yields CDR1 LGHNA and CDR2 YSLEER. CDR3 size: 15 residues. Trimming pared 1 base from V and 5 bases from J, leaving 14 bases between. DNA of the CDR3: TGCGCCAGCAGCCAAGGCTCAAACCGGGGGGAGACCCAGTACTTC. This encodes CASSQGSNRGETQYF.

This clone turned up a few times. This chain uses TRBV30 with TRBJ1-4, with a weak D call TRBD1 (5 bases). V lost 4 bases and J lost 8, with 14 bases in between. Germline loops: CDR1 GTSNPN, CDR2 SVGIG (reference sequence). The CDR3 runs to 13 residues. The CDR3, as DNA: TGTGCCTGGAAAGAGCAGGGCGACGAAAAACTGTTTTTT. Translated, it gives CAWKEQGDEKLFF.